This note documents a single T cell receptor beta chain sequence. Other nucleotide sequences in the sample specify the same CDR3. This table comes from immunoSEQ multiplex PCR, and its TCRdb copy is limited to in-frame clones, with some not included. The table shows around 2.1 million clones, with more than 85% occurring only once. Naive CD8 cells, CD45RO-negative and positively selected for CCR7, excluded terminally differentiated effector memory CD45RA+ cells. Germline V lookup: CDR1 SEHNR, CDR2 FQNEAQ (reference sequence). The CDR3 runs 14 residues. V shed 1 base and J 7 bases; nucleotides not matched to a gene: 3. This specimen belongs to a study of shared clonotypes between healthy human individuals.

This rearrangement joins TRBV7-9 to TRBJ1-2; 10 bases agree with TRBD1. The sequenced sample was naive CD8+ T cells from PBMCs. This receptor was obtained from a man aged 18 to 29 in good health. Some clones in this sample may be carry-over from other donors' samples. CDR3 region: CASSLGQGAPGYTF. DNA of the CDR3: TGTGCCAGCAGCTTAGGACAGGGGGCGCCTGGCTACACCTTC.